Only one count was recorded for the clone carrying this T cell receptor (beta chain). The antigen is not known. This specimen belongs to a study of beta chain features in type 1 diabetes. In the study overall: On cell yields, gender and age, patients and healthy donors were similar. Study-wide points: Type 1 diabetes patients had moderately but significantly shorter TCRB CDR3s in all four CD4+ subsets.

The entirety of the isolated RNA underwent reverse transcription, so expressed TCRB transcripts were sequenced. Repertoires were generated with immunoSEQ multiplex PCR, while TCRdb's copy carries only in-frame clones and drops some. The data show some 150,000 clones, roughly 53% seen once. CD4+ naive, central memory, regulatory and stem cell-like memory cells were sorted via CD45RO/CCR7/CD25/CD127/CD95/CD27. Trimming removed 3 bases from V and 1 base from J, with 17 bases in between. Germline V lookup: CDR1 LNHDA, CDR2 SQIVND (reference sequence). This CDR3 spans 17 amino acids. The TCR sequence derives from a man between 18 and 35 years old in good health. Sequenced sample: Tregs from blood. The chain links TRBV19 to TRBJ2-3, with D unresolved. CDR3 sequence: CASSISSMRSRTDTQYF. Here the CDR3 DNA reads TGTGCCAGTAGTATTTCTTCAATGAGGTCTCGCACAGATACGCAGTATTTT.